The 23 T cell receptor beta chains below all came from one sample that was sequenced in a study of radiotherapy plus CTLA-4 blockade in lung cancer (dated by TCRdb to 2016 to 2019). The library came from the immunoSEQ multiplex PCR assay. The immuneACCESS repertoire file appears here via TCRdb, limited to in-frame rearrangements. These files lack a portion of the clones; in checked studies, under half of the deficit traces to unresolved V genes, and the cause of the others is not known. This sample comprises 45,000 to 55,000 clones, about 81% of them detected only once. Jointly, the top ten make up approximately 3.4% of the sample. Material: peripheral blood, obtained from a patient treated with radiotherapy plus ipilimumab. These TCRs come from a human donor with non-small cell lung cancer who had stable disease on radiotherapy plus ipilimumab.

The chain links TRBV7-3 to TRBJ2-5, with D perhaps TRBD1 (6 bases). This CDR3 spans 13 amino acids. The V end lost 3 bases, the J end lost 3 bases, and 8 bases lay between the germline ends. The germline V gene encodes CDR1 SGHTA and CDR2 FQGTGA. CDR3 protein: CASSFRGEETQYF. CDR3 in DNA: TGTGCCAGCAGCTTCAGGGGTGAAGAGACCCAGTACTTC.

This rearrangement joins TRBV19 to TRBJ2-7; 10 bases match TRBD2. Trimming took 5 bases from V and 3 from J; bases not matched to a gene: 13. CDR1 and CDR2 (germline): LNHDA, SQIVND (reference sequence). This CDR3 comprises 17 residues. The CDR3 DNA reads as TGTGCCAGTAGTGTTTCTAGCGGGAGCAATGAAGACTACGAGCAGTACTTC. Amino acids: CASSVSSGSNEDYEQYF.

The genes are TRBV7-2 and TRBJ1-4, with TRBD1 matching over 11 bases. The CDR3 runs 16 residues. Trimming removed 4 bases from V and 7 bases from J; junction bases left unmatched: 8. The germline CDR1 and CDR2 sequences are SGHTA and FQGNSA. CDR3 DNA: TGTGCCAGCAGCTCCTACTCCGGGACAGGGGGTGAAAAACTGTTTTTT. Protein product: CASSSYSGTGGEKLFF. The whole variable domain, remainder taken from reference TRBV7-2 and TRBJ1-4, is GAGVSQSPSNKVTEKGKDVELRCDPISGHTALYWYRQSLGQGLEFLIYFQGNSAPDKSGLPSDRFSAERTGGSVSTLTIQRTQQEDSAVYLCASSSYSGTGGEKLFFGSGTQLSVL.

To note about this clone: The identical CDR3 is also encoded by other nucleotide sequences in the sample. V usage is TRBV27 and J usage is TRBJ2-1; 14 nucleotides agree with TRBD2. J was trimmed by 7 bases and V by 5 bases; bases with no gene match: 4. CDR3 size: 15 residues. Germline-derived CDR1 and CDR2 are MNHEY and SMNVEV (reference sequence). The CDR3 nucleotides read TGTGCCAGCAGTCTCGGGACTAGCGGGAGTAATGAGCAGTTCTTC. Translated, it gives CASSLGTSGSNEQFF.

The CDR3 sequence: CASSFGAGGYEQYF. The CDR3, as DNA: TGTGCCAGCAGTTTCGGTGCGGGAGGCTACGAGCAGTACTTC. The chain employs TRBV27 and TRBJ2-7; 8 bases fit TRBD2. This CDR3 contains 14 residues. CDR1 and CDR2 from the germline V gene are MNHEY and SMNVEV (reference sequence). With V trimmed by 3 bases and J by 3 bases, 4 bases remained unmatched.

This chain joins TRBV18 and TRBJ2-2, with a tentative D call TRBD1 (6 bases). Germline loops: CDR1 KGHSH, CDR2 LQKENI. The germline V and J ends were trimmed by 2 bases and 3 bases, with 13 bases remaining between them. The CDR3 sequence is 16 residues long. The chain's CDR3 is CASSPSRGIDTGELFF. As DNA, the CDR3 is TGTGCCAGCTCACCAAGCAGGGGAATAGACACCGGGGAGCTGTTTTTT. The whole variable domain, remainder taken from reference TRBV18 and TRBJ2-2, is NAGVMQNPRHLVRRRGQEARLRCSPMKGHSHVYWYRQLPEEGLKFMVYLQKENIIDESGMPKERFSAEFPKEGPSILRIQQVVRGDSAAYFCASSPSRGIDTGELFFGEGSRLTVL.

V gene TRBV9 combines with J gene TRBJ2-1, with TRBD2 identical over 9 bases. V lost 3 bases, J lost 15 bases, and 10 bases stayed unmatched. The CDR3 covers 13 residues. Per the germline V gene, CDR1 is SGDLS and CDR2 is YYNGEE. The CDR3 DNA is TGTGCCAGCAGCGAGAGTAGCGGGAGAGACCCGTTCTTC. Translation gives CASSESSGRDPFF.

This clone was counted a single time. The chain combines TRBV7-2 with TRBJ2-7, with D uncertain. V shed 4 bases and J shed 1 base, with 8 bases lying between them. The germline CDR1 and CDR2 sequences are SGHTA and FQGNSA. This CDR3 spans 13 amino acids. The CDR3 DNA is TGTGCCAGCAGCTGGGCCGATTCCTACGAGCAGTACTTC. Its translation: CASSWADSYEQYF.

This clone was seen more than once but under ten times. The rearrangement uses TRBV6-6 and TRBJ1-4, with 7 bases matching TRBD1. In germline, CDR1 is MNHNY, CDR2 SVGAGI (reference sequence). This CDR3 is built from 14 residues. The V and J ends lost 4 bases and 5 bases, in that order; junction bases with no gene match: 4. CDR3 amino acids: CASSSGTENEKLFF. CDR3 sequence (DNA): TGTGCCAGCAGTTCCGGGACAGAGAATGAAAAACTGTTTTTT.

This rearrangement joins TRBV15 to TRBJ2-4; maybe TRBD1 (6 bases). Between the trimmed V and J ends, which lost 2 bases and 6 bases, there was a span of 14 bases. The CDR3 runs to 15 residues. Germline V gene lookup returns CDR1 LNHNV and CDR2 YYDKDF (reference sequence). CDR3 protein: CATSRFGVGGNIQYF. The CDR3 region has the DNA TGTGCCACCAGCAGATTTGGGGTAGGGGGAAACATTCAGTACTTC. Full variable domain (rest looked up from reference TRBV15 and TRBJ2-4): DAMVIQNPRYQVTQFGKPVTLSCSQTLNHNVMYWYQQKSSQAPKLLFHYYDKDFNNEADTPDNFQSRRPNTSFCFLDIRSPGLGDTAMYLCATSRFGVGGNIQYFGAGTRLSVL.

The rearrangement joins TRBV6-1 to TRBJ1-2; the D gene is possibly TRBD1 (5 bases). The CDR3 contains 14 residues. V dropped 7 bases and J dropped 4 bases, with 16 bases sitting between them. Per the germline V gene, CDR1 is MNHNS and CDR2 is SASEGT. The CDR3 protein is CASTLERDSYGYTF. Here the CDR3 DNA reads TGTGCCAGCACCTTGGAACGGGACTCCTATGGCTACACCTTC.

J is TRBJ2-1 and V is TRBV7-8; TRBD2 matches 14 bases. This CDR3 has 17 residues. V shed 5 bases, J shed 4 bases, and the junction held 7 bases outside the gene matches. Germline CDR1 reads SGHVS; CDR2 reads FQNEAQ. The CDR3 coding sequence is TGTGCCAGCAGCACAGGGACTAGCGGGAGTTGGTACAATGAGCAGTTCTTC. Amino acid sequence: CASSTGTSGSWYNEQFF. The variable domain in full, with the rest retrieved from reference TRBV7-8 and TRBJ2-1, is GAGVSQSPRYKVAKRGQDVALRCDPISGHVSLFWYQQALGQGPEFLTYFQNEAQLDKSGLPSDRFFAERPEGSVSTLKIQRTQQEDSAVYLCASSTGTSGSWYNEQFFGPGTRLTVL.

The rearrangement links TRBV30 to TRBJ2-7; 11 nucleotides line up with TRBD2. CDR1 is GTSNPN, CDR2 SVGIG, per germline (reference sequence). The V and J ends lost 3 bases and 0 bases, in that order; junction bases with no gene match: 10. The CDR3 length is 17 residues. This CDR3 reads CAWSAKPGLAGSYEQYF. The CDR3 region has the DNA TGTGCCTGGAGCGCAAAACCCGGACTAGCGGGCTCCTACGAGCAGTACTTC.

The DNA of the CDR3 is TGTGCCAGCAATGACCAGATAACCGCCTATGGCTACACCTTC. Protein: CASNDQITAYGYTF. The chain carries TRBV6-1 and TRBJ1-2; no reliable D call. V was cut by 7 bases and J by 4 bases, with 16 bases left in between. Germline CDR1 and CDR2: MNHNS and SASEGT. This CDR3 contains 14 residues.

The chain joins TRBV28 to TRBJ1-3; D is ambiguous. The CDR3 is made up of 14 amino acids. CDR1 and CDR2 (germline): MDHEN, SYDVKM. V was trimmed by 2 bases and J by 0 bases, leaving 5 bases between them. This CDR3 is CASSLAYSGNTIYF. CDR3 sequence (DNA): TGTGCCAGCAGTTTAGCCTACTCTGGAAACACCATATATTTT.

This chain joins TRBV28 and TRBJ2-7; 8 nucleotides align to TRBD1. The CDR3 is 15 amino acids. Unmatched junction bases numbered 10, after V lost 5 bases and J lost 4 bases. CDR1 is MDHEN, CDR2 SYDVKM, per germline. In DNA, the CDR3 is TGTGCCAGCAGTAAGACAGGGGCTTTGATGTACGAGCAGTACTTC. Its protein product is CASSKTGALMYEQYF.

This chain joins TRBV5-1 and TRBJ2-3, with D maybe TRBD2 (5 bases). V gave up 0 bases and J gave up 3 bases, with 11 bases separating them. From germline, CDR1 is SGHRS and CDR2 YFSETQ. This CDR3 is 15 amino acids long. CDR3 region: CASSLGRPGTDTQYF. Written as DNA, the CDR3 is TGCGCCAGCAGCTTGGGGCGGCCGGGGACAGATACGCAGTATTTT.

This clone was recorded a few times. The V call is TRBV27, the J call TRBJ2-3, with 8 positions matching TRBD1. The CDR3 has 15 residues. Germline V lookup: CDR1 MNHEY, CDR2 SMNVEV (reference sequence). J gave up 4 bases and V 6 bases, and 9 bases lay outside the gene matches. The DNA for the CDR3 is TGTGCCAGCAGGAAGCAGGGGGCGCGGGCAGATACGCAGTATTTT. It encodes CASRKQGARADTQYF.

The genes are TRBV5-4 and TRBJ2-2; 9 nucleotides agree with TRBD2. Per germline, CDR1 SGHNT and CDR2 YYREEE (reference sequence). V lost 4 bases, J lost 4 bases, and 11 bases stayed unmatched. The CDR3 has 17 amino acids. CDR3 in DNA: TGTGCCAGCAGCCCGGATGATAGCGGGAGCCGCACCGGGGAGCTGTTTTTT. Its translation is CASSPDDSGSRTGELFF.

The chain links TRBV10-3 to TRBJ1-2; D is perhaps TRBD1 (5 bases). CDR1 and CDR2 from the germline V gene are ENHRY and SYGVKD. This CDR3 is built from 15 residues. V was clipped by 9 bases and J by 7 bases, with 24 bases between them. CDR3 sequence reads: CAILPGGGLGSGYTF. The CDR3 bases are TGTGCCATTCTCCCCGGGGGAGGGCTTGGTAGTGGCTACACCTTC.

The V call is TRBV7-2, the J call TRBJ2-5, with 7 bases that match TRBD2. V gave up 2 bases and J gave up 11 bases; unmatched junction bases: 11. Germline CDR1 is SGHTA and CDR2 is FQGNSA. The CDR3 loop spans 14 amino acids. In nucleotides, the CDR3 is TGTGCCAGCAGCTTAACGGCGACTAGCCCTATACAGTACTTC. Translated, it gives CASSLTATSPIQYF.

This chain uses TRBV6-4 with TRBJ2-1, with 9 nucleotides matching TRBD2. This CDR3 has 15 amino acids. Germline values: CDR1 MRHNA, CDR2 SNTAGT. Losses at the gene ends were 6 bases for V and 2 bases for J; bases not matched to a gene: 5. The CDR3 is CASSLLAGPYNEQFF. In DNA, the CDR3 is TGTGCCAGCAGCTTACTAGCGGGTCCCTACAATGAGCAGTTCTTC.

The chain recombines TRBV5-1 with TRBJ1-2; 8 bases are a match to TRBD1. Germline V gene sequence: CDR1 SGHRS, CDR2 YFSETQ. The CDR3 loop spans 14 amino acids. The trim removed 4 bases at V and 5 bases at J, leaving 7 bases unmatched. The CDR3, as DNA: TGCGCCAGCAGCGGCGGACAGGGAAGGTATGGCTACACCTTC. Its translation is CASSGGQGRYGYTF.